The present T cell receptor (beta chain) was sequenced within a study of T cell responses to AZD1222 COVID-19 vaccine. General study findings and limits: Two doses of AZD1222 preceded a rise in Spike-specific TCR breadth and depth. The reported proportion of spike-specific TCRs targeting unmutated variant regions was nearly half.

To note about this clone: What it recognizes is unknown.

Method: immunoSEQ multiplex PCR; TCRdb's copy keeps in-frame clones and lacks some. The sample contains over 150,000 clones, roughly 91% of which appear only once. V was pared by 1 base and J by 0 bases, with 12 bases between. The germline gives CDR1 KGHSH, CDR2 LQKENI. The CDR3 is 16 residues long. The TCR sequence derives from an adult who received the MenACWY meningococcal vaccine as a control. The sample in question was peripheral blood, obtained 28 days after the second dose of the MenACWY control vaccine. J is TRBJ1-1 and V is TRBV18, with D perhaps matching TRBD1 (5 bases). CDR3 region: CASSPQGAGMNTEAFF. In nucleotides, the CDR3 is TGTGCCAGCTCACCACAAGGGGCAGGCATGAACACTGAAGCTTTCTTT.